This T cell receptor (beta chain) was retrieved from a study of T-cell memory formation after mild COVID-19. To note about this clonotype: Its antigen is undetermined.

V was shortened by 0 bases and J by 4 bases, with 14 bases between the two germline ends. In germline, CDR1 is SGHRS, CDR2 YFSETQ. This CDR3 comprises 17 residues. Study conclusions and caveats: Clones shrinking from day 15 to 85 showed even CD4/CD8 mixes; later expanders tilted CD4+. Contracting clones localized mainly to CM and EM when CD4+ and mainly to EMRA when CD8+. Prior to infection, memory already included some responding clones, suggesting cross-reactive memory joined.

Employing constant-segment primers, 5'RACE generated TCR alpha and TCR beta cDNA libraries bearing sample barcodes and UMIs. From the 5' RACE reads, TCRdb called clonotypes with MiXCR, one entry per CDR3 protein. The data show approximately 560,000 distinct CDR3 sequences, roughly a sixth seen once. V is TRBV5-1 and J is TRBJ2-6; perhaps TRBD1 as D (6 bases). The receptor's source is an adult woman who had mild COVID-19 (a few samples of this study predate the infection). Cell type and time point are not known. Source material: PBMCs or a T cell subset sorted from them (not recorded which). The CDR3 DNA sequence: TGCGCCAGCAGCTTGGCAGGGGTTAACTCCGGGGCCAACGTCCTGACTTTC. Protein: CASSLAGVNSGANVLTF.